These 31 T cell receptor beta chains came from one sample sequenced in a study of T cell repertoires in cytomegalovirus infection. The antigens of these receptors remain unknown. TCRdb reprocessed the reads with MiXCR, giving one entry per CDR3 protein. This table holds 600,000 to 700,000 distinct CDR3 sequences, 33% found once. Sequencing was performed on cultured PBMCs, taken from culture after CMV antigen stimulation. These TCRs come from a human donor in good health (CMV status not recorded). Some clones in this sample may be carry-over from other donors' samples.

This clonotype was counted only a few times. The chain uses TRBV7-6 and TRBJ1-6; the match to TRBD1 covers 7 bases. The V segment lost 7 bases and the J segment 6 bases; nucleotides outside the gene matches: 6. Germline V gene data show CDR1 as SGHVS and CDR2 as FNYEAQ. The CDR3 has 14 amino acids. The CDR3 DNA follows: TGTGCCAGCATCCGAGGGGGCACTAATTCACCCCTCCACTTT. Translation: CASIRGGTNSPLHF. The whole variable domain, filled in from reference TRBV7-6 and TRBJ1-6, reads GAGVSQSPRYKVTKRGQDVALRCDPISGHVSLYWYRQALGQGPEFLTYFNYEAQQDKSGLPNDRFSAERPEGSISTLTIQRTEQRDSAMYRCASIRGGTNSPLHFGNGTRLTVT.

The chain links TRBV7-9 to TRBJ2-2, with 9 bases fitting TRBD2. The V and J ends lost 6 bases and 7 bases, in that order; junction bases with no gene match: 9. Germline V gene lookup returns CDR1 SEHNR and CDR2 FQNEAQ (reference sequence). CDR3 length: 15 amino acids. The CDR3 region is CASRVIAGVHGELFF. In DNA, the CDR3 is TGTGCCAGCAGAGTAATAGCGGGAGTTCACGGGGAGCTGTTTTTT. Drawing the rest from reference TRBV7-9 and TRBJ2-2, the complete variable domain is DTGVSQNPRHKITKRGQNVTFRCDPISEHNRLYWYRQTLGQGPEFLTYFQNEAQLEKSRLLSDRFSAERPKGSFSTLEIQRTEQGDSAMYLCASRVIAGVHGELFFGEGSRLTVL.

Here the CDR3 reads CASSQEAGAVNNEQFF. The CDR3 DNA sequence: TGCGCCAGCAGCCAAGAGGCGGGGGCCGTAAACAATGAGCAGTTCTTC. The chain joins TRBV4-1 to TRBJ2-1, with D perhaps TRBD2 (7 bases). This CDR3 region has 16 residues. Trimming cost V 0 bases and J 5 bases, with 14 bases left between them. Germline assignment: CDR1 MGHRA and CDR2 YSYEKL.

The chain couples TRBV11-2 to TRBJ2-5; D remains ambiguous. CDR1 SGHAT and CDR2 FQNNGV come from the germline V gene. With 6 bases removed from V and 3 bases from J, the gap between germline ends came to 20 bases. There are 16 residues in the CDR3. CDR3 amino acids: CASRSGRKSLKETQYF. In nucleotides, the CDR3 is TGTGCCAGCAGATCCGGGCGGAAATCCCTTAAAGAGACCCAGTACTTC.

The chain employs TRBV4-3 and TRBJ2-1, with a weak D call TRBD2 (5 bases). The CDR3 covers 15 residues. Germline loops: CDR1 LGHNA, CDR2 YSLEER. V was trimmed by 0 bases and J by 3 bases, leaving 9 bases between them. CDR3 in amino acids: CASSQDRDFYNEQFF. The CDR3 DNA follows: TGCGCCAGCAGCCAAGATCGGGATTTCTACAATGAGCAGTTCTTC.

This clonotype was observed a few times. This sequence joins TRBV12-3 or TRBV12-4 and TRBJ2-7; no clear D gene. V lost 4 bases, J lost 3 bases, and 7 bases lay in between. This CDR3 contains 12 residues. The CDR3 spells CASSWVYYEQYF. The CDR3 DNA sequence: TGTGCCAGCAGTTGGGTGTACTACGAGCAGTACTTC.

This clonotype was observed a few times. The rearrangement joins TRBV6-2 or TRBV6-3 to TRBJ1-1, with a weak D call TRBD1 (6 bases). Trimming cost V 2 bases and J 11 bases, with 15 bases left between them. The germline V gene has CDR1 MNHEY and CDR2 SVGEGT. The CDR3 extends over 13 amino acids. The CDR3 DNA is TGTGCCAGCAGTTACGGGGGCAGCTTAGCGGCTTTCTTT. It translates to CASSYGGSLAAFF.

The V and J genes are TRBV19 and TRBJ2-2; D is undetermined. Between the trimmed V and J ends, which lost 7 bases and 6 bases, there was a span of 6 bases. Per the germline V gene, CDR1 is LNHDA and CDR2 is SQIVND (reference sequence). The CDR3 has 11 residues. The CDR3: CASKRSGELFF. The CDR3, as DNA: TGTGCCAGTAAGCGATCCGGGGAGCTGTTTTTT.

The genes are TRBV7-8 and TRBJ1-4; no clear D gene. This CDR3 has 14 residues. V gave up 3 bases and J gave up 4 bases, with 9 bases separating them. Germline CDR1 is SGHVS and CDR2 is FQNEAQ. The CDR3 loop is CASSFTELNEKLFF. CDR3 bases: TGTGCCAGCAGCTTCACAGAACTTAATGAAAAACTGTTTTTT.

The table lists this clonotype with a few counts. The J gene is TRBJ2-7, the V gene TRBV6-1; possibly TRBD1 or TRBD2 for D (5 bases each). Germline-derived CDR1 and CDR2 are MNHNS and SASEGT. Trimming removed 4 bases from V and 2 bases from J, with 9 bases in between. The CDR3 spans 13 residues. This CDR3 is CASSVGATYEQYF. The CDR3 nucleotides are TGTGCCAGCAGTGTCGGGGCGACCTACGAGCAGTACTTC.

This clonotype appeared a few times. V is TRBV7-2 and J is TRBJ1-1; 8 bases fit TRBD1. Per germline, CDR1 SGHTA and CDR2 FQGNSA. The CDR3 is made up of 14 amino acids. The junction had 8 bases not matched to a gene; V was cut back by 4 bases and J by 7 bases. The chain's CDR3 is CASSSQGATIEAFF. For the CDR3, the DNA is TGTGCCAGCAGCTCCCAGGGGGCCACCATTGAAGCTTTCTTT.

This clonotype was seen ten or more times. The chain recombines TRBV11-2 with TRBJ2-2; TRBD1 matches at 11 bases. This CDR3 region has 17 residues. J gave up 5 bases and V 4 bases, and 9 bases lay outside the gene matches. The germline V gene encodes CDR1 SGHAT and CDR2 FQNNGV. The CDR3 nucleotides are TGTGCCAGCAGCTCAATCGGACAGGGGGCTTGGACCGGGGAGCTGTTTTTT. Translation: CASSSIGQGAWTGELFF.

This chain connects TRBV29-1 to TRBJ1-3, with D hard to call. Trimming left V 7 bases short and J 4 bases short, with 11 bases between. The CDR3 consists of 12 residues. Per the germline V gene, CDR1 is SQVTM and CDR2 is ANQGSEA. The CDR3 protein is CSAPGFGNTIYF. The CDR3 region has the DNA TGCAGCGCCCCAGGATTCGGAAACACCATATATTTT.

The chain combines TRBV20-1 with TRBJ2-1; possible D gene TRBD1, 6 bases. Germline-derived CDR1 and CDR2 are DFQATT and SNEGSKA (reference sequence). V lost 0 bases and J lost 2, with 14 bases in between. The CDR3 runs 16 residues. CDR3 bases: TGCAGTGCTAGAGATCAGCGGCAGGGGACCTACAATGAGCAGTTCTTC. Its translation is CSARDQRQGTYNEQFF.

CDR3 sequence reads: CASSPSRQGRKQYF. Written as DNA, the CDR3 is TGTGCCAGCAGTCCAAGTCGACAGGGGAGGAAACAGTACTTC. The rearrangement links TRBV6-8 to TRBJ2-7, with 8 bases fitting TRBD1. J gave up 10 bases and V 5 bases, and 13 bases lay outside the gene matches. This CDR3 has 14 amino acids. Germline loops: CDR1 MNHGY, CDR2 SAAAGT.

V usage is TRBV11-2 and J usage is TRBJ1-2, with D tentatively TRBD1 (6 bases). Germline loops: CDR1 SGHAT, CDR2 FQNNGV. The CDR3 runs 11 residues. V was cut by 8 bases and J by 4 bases, with 8 bases left in between. This chain's CDR3 is CASQGIYGYTF. CDR3 in DNA: TGTGCCAGCCAGGGGATCTATGGCTACACCTTC.

With respect to this clonotype: A junction boundary mismatches the germline segment, possibly from a read error. V is TRBV5-3 and J is TRBJ2-5, with 13 positions matching TRBD2. TRBV5-3 is identified as an open reading frame with a role that is uncertain. The CDR3 runs 17 residues. This CDR3 is CASSWGLAGPTQETQYF. The DNA of the CDR3 is TGTGCCAGCAGCTGGGGACTAGCGGGACCGACCCAAGAGACCCAGTACTTC.

The chain combines TRBV4-1 with TRBJ1-5; TRBD1 is a possible D gene (5 bases). Deletions cut 0 bases from V and 4 bases from J, with 10 bases between. The CDR3 is 15 residues long. CDR1 is MGHRA and CDR2 is YSYEKL in the germline V gene. The CDR3 bases are TGCGCCAGCAGCCAAGAGGGGGGGGGGAATCAGCCCCAGCATTTT. It codes for CASSQEGGGNQPQHF.

The chain links TRBV7-6 to TRBJ2-1, with a tentative D call TRBD2 (6 bases). This CDR3 comprises 15 residues. Germline assignment: CDR1 SGHVS and CDR2 FNYEAQ. Trimming shortened V by 5 bases and J by 2 bases, and 13 bases separated the two germline ends. In nucleotides, the CDR3 is TGTGCCAGCAGCCGGCGGGGACCTCCCTACAATGAGCAGTTCTTC. Its protein product is CASSRRGPPYNEQFF.

Only a few counts were recorded for this clonotype. The V call is TRBV2, the J call TRBJ2-4; 7 bases align to TRBD1. V trimming: 11 bases; J trimming: 4 bases; junction bases outside the gene matches: 11. The CDR3 extends over 14 amino acids. Germline V gives CDR1 SNHLY, CDR2 FYNNEI. The CDR3 protein is CAYREAGGKNIQYF. The CDR3 coding sequence is TGTGCCTACCGTGAGGCAGGGGGAAAAAACATTCAGTACTTC. Supplemented by reference TRBV2 and TRBJ2-4, the full variable domain reads EPEVTQTPSHQVTQMGQEVILRCVPISNHLYFYWYRQILGQKVEFLVSFYNNEISEKSEIFDDQFSVERPDGSNFTLKIRSTKLEDSAMYFCAYREAGGKNIQYFGAGTRLSVL.

V usage is TRBV11-2 and J usage is TRBJ1-5; TRBD1 matches at 8 bases. Trimming removed 8 bases from V and 3 bases from J; junction bases left unmatched: 3. The CDR3 extends over 13 amino acids. From germline, CDR1 is SGHAT and CDR2 FQNNGV. The chain's CDR3 is CASGTGYNQPQHF. CDR3 in DNA: TGTGCCAGCGGGACAGGTTACAATCAGCCCCAGCATTTT.

This chain connects TRBV2 to TRBJ2-3, with 8 bases fitting TRBD1. The CDR3 length is 15 residues. The germline CDR1 and CDR2 sequences are SNHLY and FYNNEI. Trimming took 5 bases from V and 3 from J; bases not matched to a gene: 7. The CDR3: CASSPGQVETDTQYF. The CDR3, as DNA: TGTGCCAGCAGTCCGGGACAGGTCGAGACAGATACGCAGTATTTT.

The chain is built from TRBV20-1 and TRBJ1-1; 8 positions agree with TRBD1. The ends lost 5 bases at V and 5 bases at J; junction bases unmatched: 7. The CDR3 runs 13 residues. The germline V gene has CDR1 DFQATT and CDR2 SNEGSKA (reference sequence). This CDR3 is CSAQDRVWTEAFF. CDR3 nucleotide sequence: TGCAGTGCTCAGGACAGGGTTTGGACTGAAGCTTTCTTT.

The J gene is TRBJ2-5, the V gene TRBV11-2, with TRBD2 as a possible D gene (7 bases). The CDR3 has 17 residues. The germline V and J ends were trimmed by 5 bases and 5 bases, with 24 bases remaining between them. Germline lookup yields CDR1 SGHAT and CDR2 FQNNGV. The DNA of the CDR3 is TGTGCCAGCAGCCTAAGGGGGGGGCAGCCATTAGGGGAGACCCAGTACTTC. This gives the protein CASSLRGGQPLGETQYF.

A note on this clonotype: This could be a read error, since a much larger clone is one nucleotide away. The chain recombines TRBV7-2 with TRBJ1-2; TRBD1 matches 8 bases. The ends lost 2 bases at V and 6 bases at J; junction bases unmatched: 8. Germline V gene sequence: CDR1 SGHTA, CDR2 FQGNSA. This CDR3 is 15 amino acids long. The CDR3 DNA sequence: TGTGCCAGCAGCTTATCACAGGGGGGGTGTGATGGCTACACCTTC. It is translated as CASSLSQGGCDGYTF.

This clonotype was detected only once. V gene TRBV6-1 combines with J gene TRBJ1-2; TRBD1 might be the D (5 bases). Between the trimmed V and J ends, which lost 2 bases and 7 bases, there was a span of 17 bases. Germline V gives CDR1 MNHNS, CDR2 SASEGT. CDR3 length: 15 amino acids. The CDR3 region is CASSEIHGGPAGYTF. The CDR3 DNA follows: TGTGCCAGCAGTGAAATTCACGGGGGACCGGCTGGCTACACCTTC.

This chain connects TRBV6-5 to TRBJ2-5, with a possible D match to TRBD2 (5 bases). Germline lookup yields CDR1 MNHEY and CDR2 SVGAGI. Trimming pared 4 bases from V and 1 base from J, leaving 10 bases between. The CDR3 has 14 residues. DNA for the CDR3: TGTGCCAGCAGTTCAGGACTTATCCAAGAGACCCAGTACTTC. This translates into CASSSGLIQETQYF.

The chain is built from TRBV20-1 and TRBJ1-1, with no clear D. There are 12 residues in the CDR3. Trimming pared 3 bases from V and 6 bases from J, leaving 11 bases between. Germline CDR1 is DFQATT and CDR2 is SNEGSKA (reference sequence). The CDR3 region has the DNA TGCAGTGCTAGTGGTGGGTGGCCTGAAGCTTTCTTT. It is translated as CSASGGWPEAFF.

The gene calls are TRBV5-4 and TRBJ2-5; D possibly uses TRBD1 or TRBD2 (5 bases each). Per the germline V gene, CDR1 is SGHNT and CDR2 is YYREEE (reference sequence). CDR3 length equals 15 residues. V dropped 2 bases and J dropped 1 base, with 12 bases sitting between them. The CDR3 DNA is TGTGCCAGCAGCTTAACCGGGACGGGCCAAGAGACCCAGTACTTC. It encodes CASSLTGTGQETQYF. Filled out from reference TRBV5-4 and TRBJ2-5, the complete variable domain reads ETGVTQSPTHLIKTRGQQVTLRCSSQSGHNTVSWYQQALGQGPQFIFQYYREEENGRGNFPPRFSGLQFPNYSSELNVNALELDDSALYLCASSLTGTGQETQYFGPGTRLLVL.

Notes on this clonotype: At one boundary the junction diverges from the germline segment, which might be a read error. The chain joins TRBV7-4 to TRBJ2-1; 7 bases align to TRBD1. CDR3 length: 18 residues. CDR1 is SGHVT, CDR2 SQSDAQ, per germline. The CDR3 nucleotides read TGTGCCAACAGCTTTTCCATCCTGGGACAGCCGTCCTACAATGAGCAGTTCTTC. Its protein product is CANSFSILGQPSYNEQFF.

This clonotype has at least ten counts. One end of the junction is discordant with germline, which a read error may explain. The V call is TRBV7-2, the J call TRBJ2-3; the match to TRBD2 covers 15 bases. The CDR3 runs 18 residues. Germline assignment: CDR1 SGHTA and CDR2 FQGNSA. The CDR3 protein is CASSSGLAGGPSTNTQYF. The CDR3 bases are TGTGCCAGCAGCTCAGGACTAGCGGGAGGGCCAAGCACAAATACGCAGTATTTT.